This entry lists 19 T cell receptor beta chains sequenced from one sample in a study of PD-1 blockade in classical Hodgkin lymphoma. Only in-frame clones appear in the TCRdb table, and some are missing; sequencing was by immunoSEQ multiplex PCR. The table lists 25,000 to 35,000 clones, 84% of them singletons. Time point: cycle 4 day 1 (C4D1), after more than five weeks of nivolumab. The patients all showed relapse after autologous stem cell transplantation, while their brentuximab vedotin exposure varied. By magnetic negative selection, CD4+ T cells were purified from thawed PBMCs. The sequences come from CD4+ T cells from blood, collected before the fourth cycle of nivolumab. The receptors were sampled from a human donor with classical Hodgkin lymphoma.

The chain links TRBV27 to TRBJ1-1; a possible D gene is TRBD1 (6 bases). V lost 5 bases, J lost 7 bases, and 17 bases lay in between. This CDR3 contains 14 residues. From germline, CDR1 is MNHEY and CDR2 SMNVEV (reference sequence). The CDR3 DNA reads TGTGCCAGCAGTCCGTCCTGGGGGGCTGGTGAAGCTTTCTTT. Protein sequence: CASSPSWGAGEAFF.

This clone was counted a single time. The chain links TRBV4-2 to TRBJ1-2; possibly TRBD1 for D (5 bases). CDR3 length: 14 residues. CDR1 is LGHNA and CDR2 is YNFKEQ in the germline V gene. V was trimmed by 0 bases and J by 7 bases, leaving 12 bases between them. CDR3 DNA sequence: TGTGCCAGCAGCCAAGACGGGGGAAGGGGTGGCTACACCTTC. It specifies CASSQDGGRGGYTF.

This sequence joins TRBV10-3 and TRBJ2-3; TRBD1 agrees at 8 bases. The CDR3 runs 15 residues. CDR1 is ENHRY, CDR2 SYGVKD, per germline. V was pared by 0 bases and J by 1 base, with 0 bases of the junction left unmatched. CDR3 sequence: CAISESTGGTDTQYF. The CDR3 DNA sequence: TGTGCCATCAGTGAGTCGACAGGGGGCACAGATACGCAGTATTTT.

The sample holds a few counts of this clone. CDR3 protein: CASSLPRQGTNYGYTF. DNA of the CDR3: TGTGCCAGCAGTTTACCTCGACAGGGAACTAACTATGGCTACACCTTC. The chain recombines TRBV28 with TRBJ1-2, with 7 bases matching TRBD1. This CDR3 is 16 amino acids long. J was trimmed by 0 bases and V by 2 bases; bases with no gene match: 6. Germline V CDR1 and CDR2: MDHEN, SYDVKM.

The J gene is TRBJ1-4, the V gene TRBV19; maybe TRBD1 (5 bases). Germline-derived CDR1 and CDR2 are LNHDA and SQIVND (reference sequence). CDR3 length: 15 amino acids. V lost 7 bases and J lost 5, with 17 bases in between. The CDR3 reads CASKRIGTANEKLFF. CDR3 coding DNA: TGTGCCAGTAAGCGGATAGGGACCGCGAATGAAAAACTGTTTTTT.

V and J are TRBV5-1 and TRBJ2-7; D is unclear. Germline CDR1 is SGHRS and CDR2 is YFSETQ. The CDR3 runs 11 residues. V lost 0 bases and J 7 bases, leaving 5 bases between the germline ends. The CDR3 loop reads CASSLGGEQYF. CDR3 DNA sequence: TGCGCCAGCAGCTTGGGGGGTGAGCAGTACTTC.

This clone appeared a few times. The CDR3 coding sequence is TGTGCCAGCAGCGTAGAACTGGGTCTAGGGGGTTCACCCCTCCACTTT. Translating it yields CASSVELGLGGSPLHF. The V and J genes are TRBV9 and TRBJ1-6, with D possibly matching TRBD1 (6 bases). CDR1 and CDR2 (germline): SGDLS, YYNGEE. CDR3 length equals 16 residues. V was pared by 0 bases and J by 9 bases, with 16 bases between.

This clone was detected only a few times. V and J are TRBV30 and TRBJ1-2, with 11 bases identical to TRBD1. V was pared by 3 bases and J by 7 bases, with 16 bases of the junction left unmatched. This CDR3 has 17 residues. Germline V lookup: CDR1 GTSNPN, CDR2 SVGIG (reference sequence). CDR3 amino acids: CAWSPVLGTGGSGGYTF. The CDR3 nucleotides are TGTGCCTGGAGCCCCGTGCTTGGGACAGGGGGTTCGGGTGGCTACACCTTC.

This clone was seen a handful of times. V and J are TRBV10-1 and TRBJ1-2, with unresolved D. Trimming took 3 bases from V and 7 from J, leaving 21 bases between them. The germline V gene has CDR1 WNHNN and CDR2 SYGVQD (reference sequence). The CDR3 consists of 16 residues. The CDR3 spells CASSDQVQYLPFGYTF. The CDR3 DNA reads TGCGCCAGCAGTGACCAGGTGCAGTACCTACCCTTTGGCTACACCTTC.

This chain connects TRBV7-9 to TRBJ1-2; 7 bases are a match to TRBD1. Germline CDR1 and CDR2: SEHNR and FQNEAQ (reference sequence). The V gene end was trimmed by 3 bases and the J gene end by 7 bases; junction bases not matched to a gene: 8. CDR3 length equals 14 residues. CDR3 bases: TGTGCCAGCAGCTTCGACAGGACAGGACCTGGCTACACCTTC. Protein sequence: CASSFDRTGPGYTF.

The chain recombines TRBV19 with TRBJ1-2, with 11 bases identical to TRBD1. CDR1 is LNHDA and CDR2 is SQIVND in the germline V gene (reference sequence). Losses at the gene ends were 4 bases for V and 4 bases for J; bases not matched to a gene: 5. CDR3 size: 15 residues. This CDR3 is CASSKRTGGFYGYTF. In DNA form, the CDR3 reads TGTGCCAGTAGTAAACGGACAGGGGGCTTCTATGGCTACACCTTC.

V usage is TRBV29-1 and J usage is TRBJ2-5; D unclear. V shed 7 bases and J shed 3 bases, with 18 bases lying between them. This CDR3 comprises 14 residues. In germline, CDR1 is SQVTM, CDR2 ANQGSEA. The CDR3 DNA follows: TGCAGCGCGAGCTGGGGATCGTGGGAAGAGACCCAGTACTTC. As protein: CSASWGSWEETQYF. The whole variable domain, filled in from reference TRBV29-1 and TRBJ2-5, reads SAVISQKPSRDICQRGTSLTIQCQVDSQVTMMFWYRQQPGQSLTLIATANQGSEATYESGFVIDKFPISRPNLTFSTLTVSNMSPEDSSIYLCSASWGSWEETQYFGPGTRLLVL.

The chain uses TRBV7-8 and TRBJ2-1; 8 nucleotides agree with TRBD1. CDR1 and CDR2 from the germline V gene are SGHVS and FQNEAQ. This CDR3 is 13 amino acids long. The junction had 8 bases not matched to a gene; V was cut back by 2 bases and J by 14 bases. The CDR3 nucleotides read TGTGCCAGCAGCTTAACCGACAGGGGAGGAAAGTTCTTC. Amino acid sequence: CASSLTDRGGKFF.

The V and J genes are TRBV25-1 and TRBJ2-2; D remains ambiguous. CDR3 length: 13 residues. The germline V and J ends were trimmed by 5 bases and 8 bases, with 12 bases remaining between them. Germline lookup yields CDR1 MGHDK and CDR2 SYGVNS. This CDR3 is CASSPGFPGELFF. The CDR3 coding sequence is TGTGCCAGCAGTCCTGGATTTCCTGGGGAGCTGTTTTTT.

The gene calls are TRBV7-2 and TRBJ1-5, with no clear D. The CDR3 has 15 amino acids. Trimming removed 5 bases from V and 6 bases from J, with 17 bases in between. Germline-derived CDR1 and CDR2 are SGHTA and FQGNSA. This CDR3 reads CASSPAPTGGQPQHF. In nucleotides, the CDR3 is TGTGCCAGCAGCCCCGCACCCACGGGCGGTCAGCCCCAGCATTTT.

The DNA for the CDR3 is TGTGCCAGCAGCGTATCAGGATATAACAATGAGCAGTTCTTC. Amino acids: CASSVSGYNNEQFF. The genes are TRBV9 and TRBJ2-1; D not certain. V was trimmed by 1 base and J by 5 bases, leaving 10 bases between them. This CDR3 has 14 residues. Germline CDR1 is SGDLS and CDR2 is YYNGEE.

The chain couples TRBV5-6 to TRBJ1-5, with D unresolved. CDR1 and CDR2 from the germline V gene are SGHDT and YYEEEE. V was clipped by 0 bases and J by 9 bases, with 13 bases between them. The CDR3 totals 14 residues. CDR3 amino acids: CASSLGAAQSPQHF. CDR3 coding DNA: TGTGCCAGCAGCTTGGGGGCGGCTCAGTCGCCCCAGCATTTT.

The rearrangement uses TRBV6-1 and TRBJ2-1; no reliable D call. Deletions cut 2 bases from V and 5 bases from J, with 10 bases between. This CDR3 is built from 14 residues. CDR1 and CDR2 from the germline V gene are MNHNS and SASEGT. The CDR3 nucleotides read TGTGCCAGCAGTGAATGGGAATCCCACAATGAGCAGTTCTTC. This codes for CASSEWESHNEQFF.

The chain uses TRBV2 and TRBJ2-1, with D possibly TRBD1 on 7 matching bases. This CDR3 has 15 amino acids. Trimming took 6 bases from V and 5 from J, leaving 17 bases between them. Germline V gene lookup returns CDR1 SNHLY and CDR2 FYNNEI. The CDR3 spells CASSTTGEVHNEQFF. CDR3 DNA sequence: TGTGCCAGCAGCACTACAGGGGAGGTTCACAATGAGCAGTTCTTC.